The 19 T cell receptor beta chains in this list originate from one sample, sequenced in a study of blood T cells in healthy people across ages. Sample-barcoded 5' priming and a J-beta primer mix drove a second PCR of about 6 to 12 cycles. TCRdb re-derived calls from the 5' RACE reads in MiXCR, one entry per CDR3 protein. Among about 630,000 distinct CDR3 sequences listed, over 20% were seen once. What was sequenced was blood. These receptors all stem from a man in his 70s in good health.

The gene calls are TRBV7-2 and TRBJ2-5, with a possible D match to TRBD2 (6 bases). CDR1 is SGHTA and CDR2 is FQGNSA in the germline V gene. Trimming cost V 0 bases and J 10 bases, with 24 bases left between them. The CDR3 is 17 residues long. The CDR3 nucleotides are TGTGCCAGCAGCTTAGCCCTACCCTTCACTAGTTCGGAGGGCCAGTACTTC. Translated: CASSLALPFTSSEGQYF.

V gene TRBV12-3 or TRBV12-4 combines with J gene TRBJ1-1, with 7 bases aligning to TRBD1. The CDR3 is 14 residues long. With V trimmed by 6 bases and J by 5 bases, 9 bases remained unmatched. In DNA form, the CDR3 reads TGTGCCAGCAGGGACTGGGACAGTCGAACTGAAGCTTTCTTT. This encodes CASRDWDSRTEAFF.

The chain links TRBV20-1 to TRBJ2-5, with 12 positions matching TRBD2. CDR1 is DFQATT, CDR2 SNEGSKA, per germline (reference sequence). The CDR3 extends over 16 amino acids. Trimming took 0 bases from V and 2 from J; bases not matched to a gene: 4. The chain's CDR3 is CSARDRLAGGQETQYF. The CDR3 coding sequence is TGCAGTGCTAGAGATCGGCTAGCGGGAGGGCAAGAGACCCAGTACTTC.

CDR3 residues: CASTLIAQTNNSPLHF. The CDR3 nucleotides read TGTGCCAGCACCCTTATAGCACAAACTAATAATTCACCCCTCCACTTT. V is TRBV28 and J is TRBJ1-6; D unresolved. Germline V lookup: CDR1 MDHEN, CDR2 SYDVKM. The CDR3 extends over 16 amino acids. Trimming pared 7 bases from V and 5 bases from J, leaving 18 bases between.

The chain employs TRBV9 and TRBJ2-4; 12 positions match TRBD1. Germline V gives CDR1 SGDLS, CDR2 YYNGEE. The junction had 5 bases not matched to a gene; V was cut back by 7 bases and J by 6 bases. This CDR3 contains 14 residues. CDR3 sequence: CASGLGQGANIQYF. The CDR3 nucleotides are TGTGCCAGCGGGTTGGGACAGGGGGCAAACATTCAGTACTTC.

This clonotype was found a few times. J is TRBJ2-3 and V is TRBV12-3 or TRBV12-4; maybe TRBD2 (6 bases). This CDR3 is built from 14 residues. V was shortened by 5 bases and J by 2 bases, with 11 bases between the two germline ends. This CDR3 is CASSDSGNTDTQYF. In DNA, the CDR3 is TGTGCCAGCAGTGATAGCGGCAACACAGATACGCAGTATTTT.

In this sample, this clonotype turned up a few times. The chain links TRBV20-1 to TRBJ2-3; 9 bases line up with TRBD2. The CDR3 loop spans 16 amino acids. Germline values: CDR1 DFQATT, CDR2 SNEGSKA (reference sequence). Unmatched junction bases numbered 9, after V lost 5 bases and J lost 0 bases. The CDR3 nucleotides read TGCAGTGCTGGGGCCGGGACTAGCACTAGCACAGATACGCAGTATTTT. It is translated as CSAGAGTSTSTDTQYF.

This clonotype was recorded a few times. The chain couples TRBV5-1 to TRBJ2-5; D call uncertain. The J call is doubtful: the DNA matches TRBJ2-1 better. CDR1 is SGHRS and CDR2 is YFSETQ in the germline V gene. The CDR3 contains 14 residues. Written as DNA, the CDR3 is TGCGCCAGCAGCTTGTTGTCCTCAAACAATGAGCAGTTCTTC. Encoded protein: CASSLLSSNNEQFF.

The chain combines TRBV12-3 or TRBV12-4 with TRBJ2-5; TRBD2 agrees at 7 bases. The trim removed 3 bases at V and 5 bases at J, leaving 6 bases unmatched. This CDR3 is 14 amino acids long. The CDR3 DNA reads TGTGCCAGCAGTTTTACGCGGGAGACGGAGACCCAGTACTTC. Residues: CASSFTRETETQYF.

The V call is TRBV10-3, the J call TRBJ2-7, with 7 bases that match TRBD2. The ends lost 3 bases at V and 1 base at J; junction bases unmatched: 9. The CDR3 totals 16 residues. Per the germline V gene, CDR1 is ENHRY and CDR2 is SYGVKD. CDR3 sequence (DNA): TGTGCCATCAGTGATTTCGCGGGAGCGGGGTCCTACGAGCAGTACTTC. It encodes CAISDFAGAGSYEQYF.

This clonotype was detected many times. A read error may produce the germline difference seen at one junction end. Here the CDR3 DNA reads TGTGCCAGCAGCTTGACAGGGGGGAGAGAGACCCAGTACTTC. Translated: CASSLTGGRETQYF. The chain employs TRBV5-1 and TRBJ2-5; 9 bases are a match to TRBD1. CDR3 length equals 14 residues. Germline loops: CDR1 SGHRS, CDR2 YFSETQ.

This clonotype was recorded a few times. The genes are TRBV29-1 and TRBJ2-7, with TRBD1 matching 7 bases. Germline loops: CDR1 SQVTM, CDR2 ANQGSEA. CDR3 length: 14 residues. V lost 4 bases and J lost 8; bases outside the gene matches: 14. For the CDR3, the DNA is TGCAGCGTTGGATTGGGGACAGCCCATCTCCAGCAGTACTTC. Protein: CSVGLGTAHLQQYF.

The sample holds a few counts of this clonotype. Here the CDR3 reads CASSQEAWRKAFF. CDR3 nucleotide sequence: TGTGCCAGCAGCCAAGAAGCTTGGCGGAAAGCTTTCTTT. V gene TRBV14 combines with J gene TRBJ1-1; the D is unclear. CDR1 and CDR2 from the germline V gene are SGHDN and FVKESK. V dropped 0 bases and J dropped 9 bases, with 11 bases sitting between them. CDR3 size: 13 residues.

CDR3 sequence (DNA): TGTGCCAGCAGTTACTCTTCCGCGGGTACCAATGAGCAGTTCTTC. It is translated as CASSYSSAGTNEQFF. The chain is built from TRBV6-6 and TRBJ2-5, with a weak D call TRBD2 (5 bases). The J call could be wrong; TRBJ2-1 is a better fit for the DNA end. Germline values: CDR1 MNHNY, CDR2 SVGAGI (reference sequence). CDR3 length equals 15 residues.

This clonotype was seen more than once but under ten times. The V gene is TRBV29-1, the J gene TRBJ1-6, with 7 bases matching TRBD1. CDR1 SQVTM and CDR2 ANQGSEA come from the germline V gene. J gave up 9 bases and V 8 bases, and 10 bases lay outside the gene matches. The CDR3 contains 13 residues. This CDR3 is CSTRDSEGSPLHF. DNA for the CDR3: TGCAGCACCCGGGACAGCGAAGGTTCACCCCTCCACTTT.

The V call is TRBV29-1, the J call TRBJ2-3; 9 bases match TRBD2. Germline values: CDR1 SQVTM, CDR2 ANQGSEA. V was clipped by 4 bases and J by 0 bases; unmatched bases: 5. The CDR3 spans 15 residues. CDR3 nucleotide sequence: TGCAGCGTTGGACATAGCGGGAGTAGCACAGATACGCAGTATTTT. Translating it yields CSVGHSGSSTDTQYF.

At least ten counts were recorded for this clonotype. The DNA for the CDR3 is TGTGCCAGCAGTTACTCGTCGGGGGGCGATTCCTACAATGAGCAGTTCTTC. Residues: CASSYSSGGDSYNEQFF. The rearrangement joins TRBV6-5 to TRBJ2-1; weak D call: TRBD2 (7 bases). The CDR3 is 17 amino acids. Germline values: CDR1 MNHEY, CDR2 SVGAGI. V lost 0 bases, J lost 1 base, and 13 bases lay in between.

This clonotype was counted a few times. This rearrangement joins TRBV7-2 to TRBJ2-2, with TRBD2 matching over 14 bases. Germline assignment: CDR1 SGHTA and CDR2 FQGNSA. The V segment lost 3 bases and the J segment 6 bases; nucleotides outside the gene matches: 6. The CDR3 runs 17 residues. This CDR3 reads CASSFTGTSGSSGELFF. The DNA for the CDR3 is TGTGCCAGCAGCTTCACCGGGACTAGCGGGAGTTCCGGGGAGCTGTTTTTT.

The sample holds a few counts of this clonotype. The DNA for the CDR3 is TGTGCCAGCAGCCCGGACGGAAAGACCCAGTACTTC. Encoded protein: CASSPDGKTQYF. V and J are TRBV11-2 and TRBJ2-5; D not resolved. Trimming shortened V by 5 bases and J by 6 bases, and 10 bases separated the two germline ends. This CDR3 has 12 residues. The germline gives CDR1 SGHAT, CDR2 FQNNGV.